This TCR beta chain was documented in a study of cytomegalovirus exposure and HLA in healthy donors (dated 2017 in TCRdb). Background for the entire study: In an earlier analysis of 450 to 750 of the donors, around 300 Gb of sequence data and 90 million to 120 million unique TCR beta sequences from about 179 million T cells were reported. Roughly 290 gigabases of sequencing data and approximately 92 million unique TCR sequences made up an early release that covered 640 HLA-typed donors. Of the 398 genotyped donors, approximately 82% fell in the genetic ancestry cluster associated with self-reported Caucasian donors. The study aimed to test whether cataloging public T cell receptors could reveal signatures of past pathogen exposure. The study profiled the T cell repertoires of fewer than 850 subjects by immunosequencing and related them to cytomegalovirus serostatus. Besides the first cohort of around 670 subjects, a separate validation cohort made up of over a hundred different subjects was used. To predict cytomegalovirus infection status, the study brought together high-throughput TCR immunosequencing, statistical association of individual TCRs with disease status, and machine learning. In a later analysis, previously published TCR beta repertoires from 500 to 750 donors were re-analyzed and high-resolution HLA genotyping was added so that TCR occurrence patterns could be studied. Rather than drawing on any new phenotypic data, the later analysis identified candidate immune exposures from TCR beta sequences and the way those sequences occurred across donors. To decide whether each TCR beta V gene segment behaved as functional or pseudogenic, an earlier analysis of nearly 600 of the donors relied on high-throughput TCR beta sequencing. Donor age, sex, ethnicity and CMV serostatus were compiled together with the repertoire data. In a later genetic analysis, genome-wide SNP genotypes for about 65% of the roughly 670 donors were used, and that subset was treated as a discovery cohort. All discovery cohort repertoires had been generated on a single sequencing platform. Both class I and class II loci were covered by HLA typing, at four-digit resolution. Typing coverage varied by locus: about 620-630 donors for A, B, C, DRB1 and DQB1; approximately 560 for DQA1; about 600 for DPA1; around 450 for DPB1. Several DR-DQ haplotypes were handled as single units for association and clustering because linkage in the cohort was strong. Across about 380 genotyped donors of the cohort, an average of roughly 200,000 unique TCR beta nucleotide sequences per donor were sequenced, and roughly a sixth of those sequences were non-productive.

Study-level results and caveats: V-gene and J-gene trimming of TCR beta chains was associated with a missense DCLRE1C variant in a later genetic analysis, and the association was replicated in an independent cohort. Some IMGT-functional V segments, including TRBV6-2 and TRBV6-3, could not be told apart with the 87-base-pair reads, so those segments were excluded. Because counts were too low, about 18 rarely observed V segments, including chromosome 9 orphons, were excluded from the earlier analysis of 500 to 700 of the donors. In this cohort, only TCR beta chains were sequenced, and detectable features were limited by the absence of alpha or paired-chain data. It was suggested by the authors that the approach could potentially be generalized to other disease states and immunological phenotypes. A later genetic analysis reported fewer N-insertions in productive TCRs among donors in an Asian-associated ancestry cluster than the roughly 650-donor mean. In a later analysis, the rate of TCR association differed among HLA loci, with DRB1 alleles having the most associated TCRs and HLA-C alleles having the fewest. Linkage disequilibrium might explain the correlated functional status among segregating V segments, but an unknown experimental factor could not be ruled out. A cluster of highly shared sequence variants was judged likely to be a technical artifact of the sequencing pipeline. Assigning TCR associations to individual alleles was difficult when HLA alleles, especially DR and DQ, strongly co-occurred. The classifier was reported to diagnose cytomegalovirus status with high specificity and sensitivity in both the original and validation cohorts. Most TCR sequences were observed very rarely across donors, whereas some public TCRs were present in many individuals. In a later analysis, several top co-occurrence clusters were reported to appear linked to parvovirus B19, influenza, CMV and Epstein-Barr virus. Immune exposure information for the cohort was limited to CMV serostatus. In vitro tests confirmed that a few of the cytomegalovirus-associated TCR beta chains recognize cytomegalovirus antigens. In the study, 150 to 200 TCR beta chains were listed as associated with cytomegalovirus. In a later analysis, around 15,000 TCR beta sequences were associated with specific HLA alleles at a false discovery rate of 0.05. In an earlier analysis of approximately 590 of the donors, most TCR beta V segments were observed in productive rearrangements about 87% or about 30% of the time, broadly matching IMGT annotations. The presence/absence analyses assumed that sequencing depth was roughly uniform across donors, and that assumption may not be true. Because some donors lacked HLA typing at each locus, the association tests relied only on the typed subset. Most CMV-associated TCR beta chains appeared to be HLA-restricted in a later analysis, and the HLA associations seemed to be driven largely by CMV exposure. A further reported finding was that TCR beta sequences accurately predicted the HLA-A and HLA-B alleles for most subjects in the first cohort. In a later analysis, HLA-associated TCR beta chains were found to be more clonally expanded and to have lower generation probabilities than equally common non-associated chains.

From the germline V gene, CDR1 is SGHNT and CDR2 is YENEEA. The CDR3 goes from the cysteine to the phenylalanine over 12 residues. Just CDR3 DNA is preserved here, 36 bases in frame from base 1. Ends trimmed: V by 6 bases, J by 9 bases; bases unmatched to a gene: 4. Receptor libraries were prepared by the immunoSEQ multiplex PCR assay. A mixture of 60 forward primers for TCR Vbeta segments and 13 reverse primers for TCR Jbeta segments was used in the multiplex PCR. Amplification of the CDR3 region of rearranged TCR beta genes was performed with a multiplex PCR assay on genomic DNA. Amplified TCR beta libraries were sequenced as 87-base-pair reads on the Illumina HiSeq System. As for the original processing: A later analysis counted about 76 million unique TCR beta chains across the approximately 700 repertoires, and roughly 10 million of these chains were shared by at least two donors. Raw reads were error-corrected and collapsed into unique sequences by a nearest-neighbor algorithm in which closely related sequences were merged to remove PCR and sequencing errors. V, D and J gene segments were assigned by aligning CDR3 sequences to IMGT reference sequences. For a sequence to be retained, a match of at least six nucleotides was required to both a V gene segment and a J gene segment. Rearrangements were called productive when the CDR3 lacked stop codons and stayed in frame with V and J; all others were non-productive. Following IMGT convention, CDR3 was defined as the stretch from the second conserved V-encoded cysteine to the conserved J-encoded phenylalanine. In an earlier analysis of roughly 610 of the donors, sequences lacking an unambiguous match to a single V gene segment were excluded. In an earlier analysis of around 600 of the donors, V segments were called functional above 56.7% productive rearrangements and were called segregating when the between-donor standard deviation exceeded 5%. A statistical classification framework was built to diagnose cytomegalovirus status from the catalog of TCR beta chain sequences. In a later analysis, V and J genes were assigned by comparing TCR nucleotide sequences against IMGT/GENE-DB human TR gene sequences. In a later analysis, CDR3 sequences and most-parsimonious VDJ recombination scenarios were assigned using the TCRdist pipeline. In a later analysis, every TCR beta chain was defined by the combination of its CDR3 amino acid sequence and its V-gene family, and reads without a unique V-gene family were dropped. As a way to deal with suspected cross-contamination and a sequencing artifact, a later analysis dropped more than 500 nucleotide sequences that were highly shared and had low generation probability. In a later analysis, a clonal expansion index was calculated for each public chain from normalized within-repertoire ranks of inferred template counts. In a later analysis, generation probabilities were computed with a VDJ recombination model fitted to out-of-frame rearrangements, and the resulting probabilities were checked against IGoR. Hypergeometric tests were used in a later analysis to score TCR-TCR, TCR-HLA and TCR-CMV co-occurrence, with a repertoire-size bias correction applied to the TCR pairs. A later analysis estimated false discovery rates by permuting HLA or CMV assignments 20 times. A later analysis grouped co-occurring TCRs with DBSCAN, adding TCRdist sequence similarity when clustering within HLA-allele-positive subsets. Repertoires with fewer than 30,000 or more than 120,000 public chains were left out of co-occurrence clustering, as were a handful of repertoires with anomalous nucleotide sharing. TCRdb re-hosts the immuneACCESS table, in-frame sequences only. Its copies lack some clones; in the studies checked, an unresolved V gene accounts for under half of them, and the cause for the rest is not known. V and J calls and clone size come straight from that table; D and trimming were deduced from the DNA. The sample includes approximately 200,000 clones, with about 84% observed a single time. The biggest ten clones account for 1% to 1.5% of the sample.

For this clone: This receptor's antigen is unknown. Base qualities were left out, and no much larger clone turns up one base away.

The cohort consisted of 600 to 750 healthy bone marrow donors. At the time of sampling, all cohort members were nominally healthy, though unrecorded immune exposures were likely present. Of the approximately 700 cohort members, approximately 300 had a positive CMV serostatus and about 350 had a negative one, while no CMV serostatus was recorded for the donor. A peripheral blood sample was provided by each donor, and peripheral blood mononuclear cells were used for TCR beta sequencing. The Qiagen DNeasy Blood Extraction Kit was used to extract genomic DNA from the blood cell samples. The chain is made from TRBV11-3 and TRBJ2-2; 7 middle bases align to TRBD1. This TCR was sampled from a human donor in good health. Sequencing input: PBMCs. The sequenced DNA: TGTGCCAGCAGTACAGGGGACAGGGAGCTGTTTTTT. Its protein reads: CASSTGDRELFF.